A selection of T cell receptor beta chains follows, all from one sample in a study of sequential checkpoint blockade in melanoma. Libraries were prepared by immunoSEQ multiplex PCR; TCRdb keeps only in-frame clonotypes and omits some of them. The sample has under 20,000 clones, around 66% seen once; the top ten hold roughly 10%. This specimen was CD8+ T cells sorted from blood (inferred from file names), taken from a patient given nivolumab and ipilimumab in sequence. Receptors originate from a human donor with melanoma. Both conserved end residues are part of each CDR3. The order of the fields is J gene, V gene, CDR3 protein.

>TRBJ2-2|TRBV4-2
CASSRGLAENTGELFF
>TRBJ2-7|TRBV2
CASRDRIYSYEQYF
>TRBJ1-2|TRBV21-1
CASSKVRQGDRSNYGYTF
>TRBJ2-2|TRBV30
CAWSVGAARELFF
>TRBJ2-5|TRBV7-9
CASSTGVETQYF
>TRBJ2-2|TRBV4-3
CASSQESSGSTGGELFF
>TRBJ1-1|TRBV13
CASTEDRVNTEAFF
>TRBJ2-7|TRBV27
CASSPLGTPQYF
>TRBJ2-3|TRBV4-2
CASSQEGLAGMGTDTQYF
>TRBJ2-7|TRBV11-3
CASSPEGTPGYEQYF
>TRBJ1-2|TRBV6-5
CASSTGQFGGYTF
>-|TRBV13
CASSSRDTNSYEQYF
>TRBJ1-2|TRBV4-1
CASSQDIPPIQGPGGYTF
>TRBJ2-7|TRBV6-5
CASSYSDRAYEQYF
>TRBJ2-7|TRBV5-4
CASSQDEQTYEQYF
>TRBJ1-5|TRBV7-9
CASSPSGRNQPQHF
>TRBJ2-1|TRBV4-1
CASSPGLAGTNEQFF
>TRBJ2-7|TRBV9
CASSVGGSTYEQYF
>TRBJ2-2|TRBV5-6
CASSFVSAGELFF
>TRBJ2-7|TRBV7-9
CALEADSGSYEQYF
>TRBJ1-2|TRBV7-9
CASSPFPGQGSYGYTF
>TRBJ2-2|TRBV27
CASSSLAGSTGELFF
>TRBJ2-3|TRBV6-6
CASSYASGVTDTQYF
>TRBJ1-5|TRBV7-3
CASSPGQASNQPQHF
>TRBJ2-5|TRBV9
CASSVVASGAQETQYF
>TRBJ1-5|TRBV2
CASSPRTDAGYQPQHF
>TRBJ2-7|TRBV6-1
CASVLAGFEQYF
>TRBJ2-3|TRBV9
CASSVGGSATDTQYF
>TRBJ2-7|TRBV4-3
CASSQEEGLSYEQYF
>TRBJ1-2|TRBV27
CASSPGTIYGYTF
>TRBJ2-5|TRBV5-1
CASSSPTSGELGETQYF
>TRBJ2-7|TRBV19
CASSPWTGGTYEQYF
>TRBJ2-3|TRBV9
CASSPVGGTDTQYF
>TRBJ2-1|TRBV10-3
CAISDDSKVHNEQFF
>TRBJ2-1|TRBV2
CASSDGLAGYNEQFF
>TRBJ2-7|TRBV27
CASSPRTGGHEQYF
>TRBJ2-1|TRBV4-2
CASSPQGYSYNEQFF
>TRBJ2-3|TRBV7-2
CASSLGGRPGGRADTQYF
>TRBJ2-1|TRBV4-1
CASSQESAVNEQFF
>TRBJ2-3|TRBV4-3
CASSPGQGADTQYF
>TRBJ1-5|TRBV5-8
CASSYRDRGTPSNQPQHF
>TRBJ1-2|TRBV9
CASSPGGAGYGYTF
>TRBJ2-1|TRBV27
CASSWGTGVNEQFF
>TRBJ2-1|TRBV19
CASSESGTYNEQFF
>TRBJ2-7|TRBV25-1
CASSEFGGHEQYF
>-|TRBV27
CASSPRWGTSGEYEQYF
>TRBJ2-2|TRBV4-3
CASSQDLTYTGELFF
>TRBJ2-5|TRBV7-3
CASSLGGQQETQYF
>TRBJ1-6|TRBV2
CASSETAYNSPLHF
>TRBJ1-2|TRBV27
CASSLGVPGQGEKSYGYTF
>TRBJ2-1|TRBV4-2
CASSLQGRAEQFF